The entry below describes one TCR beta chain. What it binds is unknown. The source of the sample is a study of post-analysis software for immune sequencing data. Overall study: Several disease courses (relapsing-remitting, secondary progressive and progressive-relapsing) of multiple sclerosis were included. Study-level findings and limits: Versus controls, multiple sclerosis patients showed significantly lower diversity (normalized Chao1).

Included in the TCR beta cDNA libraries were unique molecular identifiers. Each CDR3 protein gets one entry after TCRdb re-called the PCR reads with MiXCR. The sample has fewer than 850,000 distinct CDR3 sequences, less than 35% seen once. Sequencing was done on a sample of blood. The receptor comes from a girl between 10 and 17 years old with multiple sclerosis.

CDR3 DNA sequence: TGTGCCAGCAGTTACGGACTAGGGCAGAACTACAATGAGCAGTTCTTC. It translates to CASSYGLGQNYNEQFF. This rearrangement joins TRBV6-2 or TRBV6-3 to TRBJ2-1, with TRBD2 matching over 7 bases. J was trimmed by 3 bases and V by 2 bases; bases with no gene match: 7. CDR3 length: 16 amino acids. From germline, CDR1 is MNHEY and CDR2 SVGEGT.